This entry is about one T cell receptor (beta chain). This entry is derived from a study of blood T cell repertoires in COVID-19. Assay: immunoSEQ multiplex PCR; the TCRdb copy retains only in-frame clones and omits some. The sample comprises 200,000 to 250,000 clones, roughly 85% of which are singletons, and 3.6% rests with the top ten. This CDR3 has 15 amino acids. Trimming stripped 2 bases from V and 0 bases from J, with 8 bases between. Germline V CDR1 and CDR2: MNHNS, SASEGT. Sequenced material: peripheral blood. The chain recombines TRBV6-1 with TRBJ1-3, with D unclear. This receptor was taken from a woman older than 75 with acute or convalescent COVID-19. The DNA of the CDR3 is TGTGCCAGCAGTGAACGCGGGGACTCTGGAAACACCATATATTTT. Translated: CASSERGDSGNTIYF.